One sample yielded the 8 T cell receptor beta chains listed below, sequenced in a study of T cell responses to AZD1222 COVID-19 vaccine. Assay used: immunoSEQ multiplex PCR; TCRdb lists only in-frame clones, some missing. The sample consists of around 150,000 clones, 90% of them appearing once. Source: peripheral blood, taken on day 0 of AZD1222 vaccination. All receptors come from an adult in good health.

The genes are TRBV7-6 and TRBJ1-2; TRBD1 might be the D (6 bases). V lost 5 bases, J lost 0 bases, and 13 bases lay in between. This CDR3 is 15 amino acids long. CDR1 is SGHVS and CDR2 is FNYEAQ in the germline V gene. This CDR3 reads CASSPDGTPNYGYTF. The CDR3 bases are TGTGCCAGCAGCCCAGACGGGACACCTAACTATGGCTACACCTTC.

This clone was seen a few times. The V call is TRBV23-1, the J call TRBJ1-1; 7 positions match TRBD1. TRBV23-1 counts as an open reading frame of uncertain function. The CDR3 is 15 amino acids. J was trimmed by 4 bases and V by 8 bases; bases with no gene match: 13. CDR3 loop: CASRHSPGQITEAFF. Written as DNA, the CDR3 is TGCGCCAGCCGCCATTCGCCGGGACAGATCACTGAAGCTTTCTTT.

A few counts support this clone. V is TRBV6-2 or TRBV6-3 and J is TRBJ2-2; TRBD2 matches 12 bases. The ends lost 2 bases at V and 5 bases at J; junction bases unmatched: 3. Germline V lookup: CDR1 MNHEY, CDR2 SVGEGT. This CDR3 spans 16 amino acids. The CDR3 region is CASSYASGRGTGELFF. The DNA of the CDR3 is TGTGCCAGCAGTTACGCTAGCGGGAGGGGAACCGGGGAGCTGTTTTTT.

The V gene is TRBV6-6, the J gene TRBJ1-5; no definite D call. The V gene's germline CDR1 is MNHNY and CDR2 SVGAGI (reference sequence). This CDR3 is 14 amino acids long. The germline V and J ends were trimmed by 0 bases and 5 bases, with 8 bases remaining between them. CDR3 amino acids: CASSYSTGDQPQHF. The CDR3 DNA follows: TGTGCCAGCAGTTACTCGACTGGGGATCAGCCCCAGCATTTT.

The gene calls are TRBV19 and TRBJ2-7, with D perhaps matching TRBD1 (6 bases). V lost 5 bases and J lost 3, with 17 bases in between. The CDR3 is 15 amino acids. Germline loops: CDR1 LNHDA, CDR2 SQIVND (reference sequence). DNA for the CDR3: TGTGCCAGTAGTCTCGCCCGGGACACATACTACGAGCAGTACTTC. As protein: CASSLARDTYYEQYF.

This chain joins TRBV6-5 and TRBJ2-5; D is unclear. There are 12 residues in the CDR3. The germline CDR1 and CDR2 sequences are MNHEY and SVGAGI. The V end was cut by 6 bases, the J end by 4 bases, with 9 bases between. CDR3 loop: CASSRIRETQYF. DNA for the CDR3: TGTGCCAGCAGCCGTATTCGAGAGACCCAGTACTTC.

The rearrangement joins TRBV19 to TRBJ1-2, with D perhaps matching TRBD1 (6 bases). The CDR3 is 15 amino acids. From germline, CDR1 is LNHDA and CDR2 SQIVND (reference sequence). Trimming removed 5 bases at V and 2 bases at J, with 15 bases between. The CDR3 sequence: CASSPRGQKNYGYTF. The CDR3 DNA is TGTGCCAGTAGTCCCCGAGGACAGAAGAACTATGGCTACACCTTC.

The V call is TRBV6-1, the J call TRBJ1-4; D is unresolved. Germline assignment: CDR1 MNHNS and CDR2 SASEGT. V was clipped by 4 bases and J by 3 bases, with 15 bases between them. This CDR3 comprises 16 residues. CDR3 region: CASSGSPGRPNEKLFF. In DNA form, the CDR3 reads TGTGCCAGCAGTGGCTCCCCAGGTCGCCCTAATGAAAAACTGTTTTTT.